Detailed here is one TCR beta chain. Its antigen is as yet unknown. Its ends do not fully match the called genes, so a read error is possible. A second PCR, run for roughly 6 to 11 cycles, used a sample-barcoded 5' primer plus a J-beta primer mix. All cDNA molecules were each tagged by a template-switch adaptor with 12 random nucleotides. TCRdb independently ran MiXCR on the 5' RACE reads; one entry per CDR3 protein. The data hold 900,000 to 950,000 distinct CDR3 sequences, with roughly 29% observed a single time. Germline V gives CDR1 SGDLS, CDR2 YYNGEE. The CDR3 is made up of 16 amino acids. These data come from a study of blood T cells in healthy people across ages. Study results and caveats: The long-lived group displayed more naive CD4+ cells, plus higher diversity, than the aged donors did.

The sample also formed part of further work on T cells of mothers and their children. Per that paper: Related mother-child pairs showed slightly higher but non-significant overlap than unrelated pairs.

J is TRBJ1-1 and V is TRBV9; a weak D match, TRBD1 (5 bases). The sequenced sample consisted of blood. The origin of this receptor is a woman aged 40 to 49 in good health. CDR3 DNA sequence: TGTGCCAGCGGCGTGCTCTCCGAGGGCCGAGGGGCTGAAGCTTTCTTT. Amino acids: CASGVLSEGRGAEAFF.